This T cell receptor (beta chain) originates from a study of blood T cell repertoires in COVID-19. About the study: Samples of COVID-19 (acute and convalescent) were obtained from the United States, Italy and Spain. T cells, B-cell-depleted T cells, or PBMCs provided the cDNA or gDNA that served as material.

Per the original data handling: Using reference gene primer amplification, nucleated cell counts were estimated. Produced via immunoSEQ multiplex PCR; TCRdb's table is partial and in-frame only. The DNA gave D and trimming, while V, J and clone size come from that table. The repertoire holds a few hundred thousand clones, 75% to 90% seen once, with around a tenth in the top ten. This CDR3 has 15 residues. Trimming removed 3 bases from V and 0 bases from J, with 12 bases in between. The germline V gene has CDR1 SGHRS and CDR2 YFSETQ. Participants came from roughly 25 US areas, aged roughly 18 to 90 years.

The sample consisted of PBMCs or T cells enriched from blood (not recorded which). This clonotype was sampled from a woman aged 40 to 55 who had recovered from COVID-19. J is TRBJ1-1 and V is TRBV5-1, with D maybe TRBD1 (5 bases). CDR3 in DNA: TGCGCCAGCAGCTCGGAATTACAGGTGAACACTGAAGCTTTCTTT. This sequence encodes CASSSELQVNTEAFF.